This T cell receptor beta chain derives from a study of blood T cells in healthy people across ages. The study's findings and limits: Long-lived donors had more naive CD4+ cells and higher diversity than aged donors.

Worth noting for this clonotype: Its antigen is unidentified.

The germline gives CDR1 LGHNA, CDR2 YSLEER. The trim removed 3 bases at V and 10 bases at J, leaving 10 bases unmatched. The CDR3 totals 15 residues. The use of a sample-barcoded 5' primer and a J-beta primer mix characterized a second PCR of 7 to 11 cycles. From the 5' RACE reads, TCRdb called clonotypes with MiXCR, one entry per CDR3 protein. The sample holds about 730,000 distinct CDR3 sequences, roughly 45% seen once. The clonotype was recovered from a woman aged 60-75 years in good health. The specimen sequenced was blood. The gene calls are TRBV4-3 and TRBJ2-1; 9 positions agree with TRBD1. The CDR3 DNA reads as TGCGCCAGCAGCCAGGGACAGGGAGAGGGAAACGAGCAGTTCTTC. This encodes CASSQGQGEGNEQFF.